The sequence of this T cell receptor (beta chain) was determined in a study of T cell responses to AZD1222 COVID-19 vaccine. The CDR3 is made up of 13 amino acids. V dropped 3 bases and J dropped 4 bases, with 8 bases sitting between them. The method was immunoSEQ multiplex PCR; TCRdb's version includes in-frame clones alone and lacks a portion of them. The sample records 100,000 to 150,000 clones, about nine tenths being singletons. Source: peripheral blood, taken on day 0 of AZD1222 vaccination. The TCR comes from an adult in good health. J is TRBJ2-3 and V is TRBV12-3 or TRBV12-4, with D possibly matching TRBD2 (5 bases). CDR3 loop: CASSFEGPDTQYF. CDR3 in DNA: TGTGCCAGCAGTTTTGAGGGCCCAGATACGCAGTATTTT.